This entry lists 26 T cell receptor beta chains sequenced from one sample in a study of graft-versus-host responses after intestinal transplantation. Their recognized antigens are unknown. TCRdb keeps only in-frame clones here, not all; method: immunoSEQ multiplex PCR. The repertoire holds around 110,000 clones, approximately 90% seen once, with approximately 0.76% in the top ten. Here the sequenced sample was unstimulated CD4+ T cells sorted from spleen or lymph node cells, taken before transplant. The receptors derive from a human donor who was the organ donor for an intestinal transplant.

The V gene is TRBV19, the J gene TRBJ1-2, with a possible D match to TRBD1 (5 bases). This CDR3 has 15 amino acids. V lost 4 bases to trimming and J lost 2 bases, with 14 bases between them. CDR1 is LNHDA, CDR2 SQIVND, per germline (reference sequence). CDR3 coding DNA: TGTGCCAGTAGTAACTCTGGGGCCGAAAACTATGGCTACACCTTC. Translating it yields CASSNSGAENYGYTF.

The chain employs TRBV7-9 and TRBJ1-1; D is possibly TRBD1 (5 bases). The CDR3 sequence is 14 residues long. From germline, CDR1 is SEHNR and CDR2 FQNEAQ (reference sequence). Trimming took off 5 bases at V and 6 bases at J, with 16 bases between the two ends. Here the CDR3 reads CASSRGSPGAEAFF. DNA of the CDR3: TGTGCCAGCAGCCGAGGGTCCCCGGGGGCTGAAGCTTTCTTT.

Only one count was recorded for this clone. The chain joins TRBV6-1 to TRBJ1-1; D perhaps matches TRBD1 (5 bases). The length of the CDR3 is 13 residues. Germline CDR1 is MNHNS and CDR2 is SASEGT. V was shortened by 0 bases and J by 5 bases, with 7 bases between the two germline ends. CDR3 in amino acids: CASSEAGDTEAFF. The CDR3, as DNA: TGTGCCAGCAGTGAAGCGGGGGATACTGAAGCTTTCTTT.

This clone was seen a single time. The J gene is TRBJ2-5, the V gene TRBV18; D is unclear. V lost 1 base and J 6 bases, leaving 15 bases between the germline ends. The length of the CDR3 is 15 residues. Germline values: CDR1 KGHSH, CDR2 LQKENI. The CDR3 nucleotides read TGTGCCAGCTCACCACAGAAGGGAAGGCAGCAGACCCAGTACTTC. Translation: CASSPQKGRQQTQYF.

The chain recombines TRBV6-1 with TRBJ2-3, with 7 positions matching TRBD2. Trimming removed 7 bases from V and 5 bases from J; junction bases left unmatched: 9. The CDR3 has 14 residues. In germline, CDR1 is MNHNS, CDR2 SASEGT. The CDR3 DNA reads as TGTGCCAGCACCGGCAGGGAGGGTATAGATACGCAGTATTTT. The encoded protein is CASTGREGIDTQYF.

The chain combines TRBV7-9 with TRBJ1-4; 8 nucleotides match TRBD1. Trimming cost V 4 bases and J 3 bases; bases outside gene matches: 1. CDR3 length: 14 amino acids. Germline V gives CDR1 SEHNR, CDR2 FQNEAQ (reference sequence). CDR3 coding DNA: TGTGCCAGCAGCTCACAGGGGGCTAATGAAAAACTGTTTTTT. Translation: CASSSQGANEKLFF.

The chain employs TRBV28 and TRBJ1-5; D might be TRBD1 (6 bases). This CDR3 is 16 amino acids long. The germline CDR1 and CDR2 sequences are MDHEN and SYDVKM. Trimming removed 5 bases at V and 0 bases at J, with 14 bases between. The CDR3 nucleotides are TGTGCCAGCAGTACCGACAGGCAGTATAGCAATCAGCCCCAGCATTTT. Translating it yields CASSTDRQYSNQPQHF.

The chain combines TRBV6-1 with TRBJ1-3; D call uncertain. The V end lost 0 bases, the J end lost 0 bases, and 6 bases lay between the germline ends. Germline values: CDR1 MNHNS, CDR2 SASEGT. This CDR3 is built from 15 residues. CDR3 protein: CASSEAMISGNTIYF. The CDR3, as DNA: TGTGCCAGCAGTGAAGCGATGATCTCTGGAAACACCATATATTTT.

For this clone: The same CDR3 also results from other DNA sequences found in this sample. The chain recombines TRBV4-2 with TRBJ1-4, with 10 bases aligning to TRBD1. CDR3 length equals 15 residues. The junction had 3 bases not matched to a gene; V was cut back by 3 bases and J by 5 bases. The germline V gene encodes CDR1 LGHNA and CDR2 YNFKEQ. This chain's CDR3 is CASSQGQGRNEKLFF. The CDR3 bases are TGTGCCAGCAGCCAGGGACAGGGGAGAAATGAAAAACTGTTTTTT.

The chain uses TRBV10-1 and TRBJ2-7; TRBD2 might be the D (5 bases). Trimming cost V 3 bases and J 7 bases, with 13 bases left between them. The CDR3 runs to 13 residues. Germline-derived CDR1 and CDR2 are WNHNN and SYGVQD (reference sequence). The CDR3 DNA is TGCGCCAGCAGTGATGGTCCCCGGAGGGAGCAGTACTTC. Protein product: CASSDGPRREQYF.

This chain links TRBV13 with TRBJ2-1, with 12 bases fitting TRBD2. CDR1 and CDR2 from the germline V gene are PRHDT and FYEKMQ (reference sequence). The length of the CDR3 is 15 residues. V was pared by 2 bases and J by 9 bases, with 5 bases of the junction left unmatched. CDR3 DNA sequence: TGTGCCAGCAGCTTAAGACTAGCGGGAGCTGGTGAGCAGTTCTTC. This encodes CASSLRLAGAGEQFF.

The genes are TRBV11-1 and TRBJ1-2; maybe TRBD1 (5 bases). CDR1 is SGHAT, CDR2 FQDESV, per germline (reference sequence). The CDR3 contains 15 residues. Trimming took 5 bases from V and 4 from J, leaving 17 bases between them. In DNA, the CDR3 is TGTGCCAGCAGCCCCCGGGGAGGGGCCTTCTATGGCTACACCTTC. Its protein is CASSPRGGAFYGYTF.

The rearrangement uses TRBV19 and TRBJ2-7; 8 positions match TRBD2. Trimming at V came to 3 bases and at J to 2 bases, leaving 0 bases not matched to a gene. This CDR3 comprises 13 residues. In germline, CDR1 is LNHDA, CDR2 SQIVND (reference sequence). The CDR3 is CASSMGLAYEQYF. CDR3 nucleotide sequence: TGTGCCAGTAGTATGGGACTAGCCTACGAGCAGTACTTC.

The chain recombines TRBV13 with TRBJ1-3; tentatively, D is TRBD1 (5 bases). CDR1 is PRHDT and CDR2 is FYEKMQ in the germline V gene (reference sequence). CDR3 length equals 17 residues. Trimming cost V 6 bases and J 0 bases, with 18 bases left between them. The CDR3 bases are TGTGCCAGCAGACGAAGGGGCACGGCTCTCTCTGGAAACACCATATATTTT. This codes for CASRRRGTALSGNTIYF.

J is TRBJ1-5 and V is TRBV5-1, with TRBD1 identical over 9 bases. CDR3 length: 13 amino acids. Germline V gene sequence: CDR1 SGHRS, CDR2 YFSETQ. V shed 4 bases, J shed 6 bases, and the junction held 2 bases outside the gene matches. CDR3 sequence reads: CASSPDRGQPQHF. Written as DNA, the CDR3 is TGCGCCAGCAGCCCGGACAGGGGTCAGCCCCAGCATTTT.

The chain has TRBV6-1 and TRBJ1-6; no reliable D call. CDR3 length: 10 residues. The V and J ends lost 8 bases and 10 bases respectively, with 6 bases between them. The germline V gene encodes CDR1 MNHNS and CDR2 SASEGT. This CDR3 is CASGGSPLHF. CDR3 DNA sequence: TGTGCCAGCGGTGGATCACCCCTCCACTTT.

V and J are TRBV2 and TRBJ2-7; 8 nucleotides match TRBD1. V was pared by 4 bases and J by 3 bases, with 5 bases of the junction left unmatched. There are 14 residues in the CDR3. Per the germline V gene, CDR1 is SNHLY and CDR2 is FYNNEI. The CDR3 here is CASSVNRGNYEQYF. For the CDR3, the DNA is TGTGCCAGCAGTGTTAACAGGGGGAACTACGAGCAGTACTTC.

This clone was counted between two and nine times. V gene TRBV11-2 combines with J gene TRBJ2-7; D is possibly TRBD2 (8 bases). Trimming left V 5 bases short and J 7 bases short, with 21 bases between. The germline CDR1 and CDR2 sequences are SGHAT and FQNNGV. This CDR3 comprises 15 residues. The chain's CDR3 is CASSPGGDGTEEQYF. In DNA form, the CDR3 reads TGTGCCAGCAGCCCCGGGGGGGACGGGACAGAAGAGCAGTACTTC.

This clone has only a few counts. This rearrangement joins TRBV5-1 to TRBJ1-5; TRBD1 matches 7 bases. Unmatched junction bases numbered 7, after V lost 0 bases and J lost 1 base. The CDR3 consists of 17 residues. CDR1 and CDR2 (germline): SGHRS, YFSETQ. CDR3 nucleotide sequence: TGCGCCAGCAGCTTGGCGACAGGGAAGTTAAGCAATCAGCCCCAGCATTTT. It is translated as CASSLATGKLSNQPQHF.

The chain is built from TRBV15 and TRBJ1-1, with 10 positions matching TRBD1. Germline CDR1 reads LNHNV; CDR2 reads YYDKDF (reference sequence). The CDR3 sequence is 15 residues long. V shed 3 bases, J shed 5 bases, and the junction held 6 bases outside the gene matches. This chain's CDR3 is CATSREDRGRTEAFF. As DNA, the CDR3 is TGTGCCACCAGCAGGGAAGACAGGGGGCGGACTGAAGCTTTCTTT.

Comment on this clone: The junction differs from germline at one of its ends, possibly a read error. The same CDR3 can be traced to other DNA sequences in this sample. The rearrangement uses TRBV5-4 and TRBJ2-7; maybe TRBD2 (5 bases). The V gene's germline CDR1 is SGHNT and CDR2 YYREEE (reference sequence). The CDR3 runs 17 residues. CDR3 nucleotides: TGTGCCAGCAGCACCCCGGGTCGGAGAGGGCATCCCTACGAGCAATACTTC. Translated: CASSTPGRRGHPYEQYF.

J is TRBJ2-7 and V is TRBV23-1; D unresolved. TRBV23-1 is an ORF, and what it does is uncertain. The CDR3 has 14 amino acids. Trimming pared 3 bases from V and 6 bases from J, leaving 15 bases between. CDR3 protein: CASSHLGPVGEQYF. The CDR3 DNA reads as TGCGCCAGCAGTCACCTAGGCCCGGTTGGCGAGCAGTACTTC.

This chain uses TRBV5-1 with TRBJ1-2; D gene uncertain. CDR3 length: 13 residues. CDR1 and CDR2 from the germline V gene are SGHRS and YFSETQ. Trimming took 0 bases from V and 8 from J, leaving 11 bases between them. The CDR3, as DNA: TGCGCCAGCAGCTTGGGAGGGCCGGAAGGCTACACCTTC. As protein: CASSLGGPEGYTF.

This clone was seen a single time. V usage is TRBV18 and J usage is TRBJ1-1, with D possibly matching TRBD1 (5 bases). CDR1 is KGHSH and CDR2 is LQKENI in the germline V gene. V lost 6 bases and J lost 4, with 15 bases in between. The CDR3 contains 14 residues. The CDR3 nucleotides read TGTGCCAGCTCCCCCGGGGTGGGGGGCACTGAAGCTTTCTTT. This sequence encodes CASSPGVGGTEAFF.

This chain uses TRBV5-4 with TRBJ1-4; TRBD1 is a possible D gene (6 bases). V was pared by 3 bases and J by 3 bases, with 15 bases between. Germline lookup yields CDR1 SGHNT and CDR2 YYREEE (reference sequence). The CDR3 loop spans 16 amino acids. The CDR3 region is CASSSNNRASNEKLFF. The CDR3 DNA reads as TGTGCCAGCAGCTCTAATAACAGGGCGTCTAATGAAAAACTGTTTTTT.

This chain joins TRBV6-5 and TRBJ2-5; the match to TRBD2 covers 9 bases. With 3 bases clipped from V and 4 bases from J, the junction kept 6 bases outside the gene matches. CDR1 and CDR2 from the germline V gene are MNHEY and SVGAGI. This CDR3 contains 15 residues. In DNA form, the CDR3 reads TGTGCCAGCAGTTATAGCGGGGGCCGAGGAGAGACCCAGTACTTC. It specifies CASSYSGGRGETQYF.